This TCR beta chain came from a study of cytomegalovirus exposure and HLA in healthy donors. Study-level information: Earlier, 95 million to 140 million unique TCR beta sequences were recovered from approximately 180 million T cells by an analysis. Study results and caveats: Listed as cytomegalovirus-associated were 150 or so TCR beta chains.

The PCR used 60 Vbeta and 13 Jbeta primers. Libraries were prepared by immunoSEQ multiplex PCR; TCRdb keeps only in-frame clonotypes and omits some of them. Its table records about 200,000 clones. In regard to this clone: Its antigen remains unidentified.

This clonotype was sampled from a woman aged 25-40 years in good health and CMV-seropositive. Sequences were obtained from PBMCs.

CDR3 coding DNA: TGTGCCAGCTCCCCGCTAGCGGGAGGGAGTGATGAGCAGTTCTTC. It encodes CASSPLAGGSDEQFF. V usage is TRBV18 and J usage is TRBJ2-1, with TRBD2 identical over 12 bases. V shed 6 bases, J shed 8 bases, and the junction held 8 bases outside the gene matches. The CDR3 totals 15 residues. Germline V gene sequence: CDR1 KGHSH, CDR2 LQKENI.